The clone carrying this T cell receptor (beta chain) occurred many times. The library protocol tagged individual cDNA molecules with unique molecular identifiers. Via MiXCR, TCRdb re-called the 5' RACE reads, giving one row per CDR3 protein. The sample consists of 55,000 or so distinct CDR3 sequences, 5.5% to 8.5% of them appearing once. These data are taken from a study of early T cells in non-severe SARS-CoV-2 infection. Study details: Whole-blood bulk RNA, unsorted, was sequenced, and chains were unpaired.

V lost 2 bases and J 7 bases, leaving 8 bases between the germline ends. CDR1 and CDR2 (germline): SEHNR, FQNEAQ (reference sequence). This CDR3 contains 13 residues. This sequence was found in an adult who was a healthcare worker with PCR-confirmed SARS-CoV-2 infection or an uninfected control (not recorded which). The sequencing here drew on whole blood, taken at baseline. The rearrangement uses TRBV7-9 and TRBJ2-2; D unresolved. CDR3 sequence reads: CASSLTGIGELFF. The CDR3 nucleotides read TGTGCCAGCAGCTTAACCGGTATCGGGGAGCTGTTTTTT.